The next 17 T cell receptor beta chains were all read from a single sample in a study of cytomegalovirus exposure and HLA in healthy donors. The PCR used 60 Vbeta and 13 Jbeta primers. Sequencing used immunoSEQ multiplex PCR; TCRdb keeps in-frame clones, though not all of them. The sample shows fewer than 140,000 clones, over 70% of them seen only once. The specimen was PBMCs. The source of these receptors is a male donor in good health and CMV-seropositive.

This chain uses TRBV7-2 with TRBJ1-5, with 9 bases identical to TRBD1. CDR1 and CDR2 (germline): SGHTA, FQGNSA. This CDR3 comprises 14 residues. V lost 1 base to trimming and J lost 6 bases; unmatched junction nucleotides: 1. CDR3 region: CASSLDRGRQPQHF. Written as DNA, the CDR3 is TGTGCCAGCAGCTTAGACAGGGGGCGTCAGCCCCAGCATTTT.

This rearrangement joins TRBV4-2 to TRBJ2-1, with a weak D call TRBD2 (5 bases). The CDR3 totals 16 residues. The germline V gene encodes CDR1 LGHNA and CDR2 YNFKEQ. The germline V and J ends were trimmed by 0 bases and 2 bases, with 11 bases remaining between them. CDR3 sequence reads: CASSQDVGGAYNEQFF. CDR3 nucleotide sequence: TGTGCCAGCAGCCAAGACGTTGGAGGTGCCTACAATGAGCAGTTCTTC.

The CDR3 nucleotides are TGTGCCAGCAGCTTCTCGGTTCGGGCTCAGGGCAATGAGCAGTTCTTC. It yields the protein CASSFSVRAQGNEQFF. This chain connects TRBV5-4 to TRBJ2-1; D is possibly TRBD1 (5 bases). V shed 2 bases and J shed 6 bases, with 18 bases lying between them. The CDR3 covers 16 residues. The germline V gene encodes CDR1 SGHNT and CDR2 YYREEE (reference sequence).

The J gene is TRBJ2-1, the V gene TRBV11-3; D ambiguous. The CDR3 is made up of 12 amino acids. Germline V gives CDR1 SGHNT, CDR2 YENEEA. The ends were cut back, 5 bases at V and 10 bases at J, with 12 bases in the middle. The CDR3 loop is CASSPSESEQFF. The CDR3 DNA reads TGTGCCAGCAGCCCCAGTGAATCCGAGCAGTTCTTC.

This rearrangement joins TRBV7-6 to TRBJ2-7; TRBD1 matches 9 bases. The CDR3 is made up of 14 amino acids. Germline V gives CDR1 SGHVS, CDR2 FNYEAQ. Trimming at V came to 5 bases and at J to 3 bases, leaving 5 bases not matched to a gene. CDR3: CASSPEDRGYEQYF. The CDR3 region has the DNA TGTGCCAGCAGCCCGGAGGACAGGGGCTACGAGCAGTACTTC.

This clone was seen more than once but under ten times. The rearrangement joins TRBV7-8 to TRBJ2-7; 10 nucleotides agree with TRBD2. Germline loops: CDR1 SGHVS, CDR2 FQNEAQ. The trim removed 2 bases at V and 2 bases at J, leaving 12 bases unmatched. The CDR3 extends over 18 amino acids. The CDR3 loop is CASSLLALAGVGTYEQYF. Written as DNA, the CDR3 is TGTGCCAGCAGCTTATTGGCTCTAGCGGGAGTTGGGACCTACGAGCAGTACTTC.

Here the CDR3 reads CASSPRRTGSNQPQHF. The CDR3 nucleotides read TGTGCCAGTAGTCCTCGTAGGACAGGAAGCAATCAGCCCCAGCATTTT. V usage is TRBV19 and J usage is TRBJ1-5; the match to TRBD1 covers 7 bases. CDR1 LNHDA and CDR2 SQIVND come from the germline V gene (reference sequence). V shed 5 bases and J 1 base; nucleotides not matched to a gene: 8. This CDR3 is built from 16 residues.

The chain couples TRBV2 to TRBJ2-5; D gene unclear. The V end was cut by 6 bases, the J end by 1 base, with 3 bases between. Germline CDR1 reads SNHLY; CDR2 reads FYNNEI. This CDR3 is 11 amino acids long. The CDR3 reads CASRAQETQYF. Here the CDR3 DNA reads TGTGCCAGCAGGGCCCAAGAGACCCAGTACTTC.

This clone was counted between two and nine times. The chain employs TRBV6-1 and TRBJ1-5; TRBD1 aligns across 9 bases. This CDR3 is built from 15 residues. The germline V gene encodes CDR1 MNHNS and CDR2 SASEGT. Unmatched junction bases numbered 7, after V lost 6 bases and J lost 4 bases. CDR3 loop: CASRTDRGANQPQHF. CDR3 DNA sequence: TGTGCCAGCAGGACGGACAGGGGAGCGAATCAGCCCCAGCATTTT.

There are a few counts of this clone. The rearrangement uses TRBV5-4 and TRBJ2-2; D unresolved. Germline CDR1 and CDR2: SGHNT and YYREEE (reference sequence). Trimming took off 0 bases at V and 4 bases at J, with 10 bases between the two ends. The CDR3 has 15 amino acids. The CDR3 bases are TGTGCCAGCAGCTTGGCGCAGGTTGGCACCGGGGAGCTGTTTTTT. It yields the protein CASSLAQVGTGELFF.

V is TRBV5-1 and J is TRBJ2-7; 8 positions match TRBD1. This CDR3 has 14 amino acids. V lost 4 bases and J lost 3; bases outside the gene matches: 6. The germline gives CDR1 SGHRS, CDR2 YFSETQ. The CDR3: CASSTTGGNYEQYF. The CDR3 nucleotides are TGCGCCAGCAGCACCACAGGGGGGAACTACGAGCAGTACTTC.

This clone appeared a single time. CDR3 in amino acids: CASQTGQETQYF. The CDR3 nucleotides read TGTGCCAGCCAAACGGGACAAGAGACCCAGTACTTC. This chain uses TRBV28 with TRBJ2-5, with D possibly being TRBD2 (5 bases). Germline values: CDR1 MDHEN, CDR2 SYDVKM. The length of the CDR3 is 12 residues. V lost 8 bases and J 2 bases, leaving 9 bases between the germline ends.

The chain recombines TRBV9 with TRBJ2-7; D is perhaps TRBD1 (6 bases). Trimming stripped 4 bases from V and 6 bases from J, with 14 bases between. The CDR3 runs to 13 residues. The germline V gene encodes CDR1 SGDLS and CDR2 YYNGEE. In DNA, the CDR3 is TGTGCCAGCAGCCCCTTCATAGGGGGCGAGCAGTACTTC. This encodes CASSPFIGGEQYF. The full variable domain, completed using reference TRBV9 and TRBJ2-7, is DSGVTQTPKHLITATGQRVTLRCSPRSGDLSVYWYQQSLDQGLQFLIQYYNGEERAKGNILERFSAQQFPDLHSELNLSSLELGDSALYFCASSPFIGGEQYFGPGTRLTVT.

This chain joins TRBV30 and TRBJ1-5, with D possibly TRBD1 on 6 matching bases. Germline V CDR1 and CDR2: GTSNPN, SVGIG (reference sequence). The CDR3 contains 14 residues. V lost 3 bases and J lost 7, with 16 bases in between. In nucleotides, the CDR3 is TGTGCCTGGAGCAAGACTACAGGGATGCAGCCCCAGCATTTT. Protein: CAWSKTTGMQPQHF.

The genes are TRBV29-1 and TRBJ2-7, with D unclear. The CDR3 totals 11 residues. Trimming shortened V by 2 bases and J by 4 bases, and 6 bases separated the two germline ends. The germline V gene has CDR1 SQVTM and CDR2 ANQGSEA. CDR3 protein: CSVESGYEQYF. The CDR3 coding sequence is TGCAGCGTTGAATCGGGTTACGAGCAGTACTTC.

This clone was observed once. V usage is TRBV5-6 and J usage is TRBJ1-2; no reliable D call. Trimming took 5 bases from V and 4 from J, leaving 15 bases between them. Per the germline V gene, CDR1 is SGHDT and CDR2 is YYEEEE. CDR3 length: 14 amino acids. The CDR3 spells CASSQRAASYGYTF. Here the CDR3 DNA reads TGTGCCAGCAGTCAGCGTGCCGCCTCCTATGGCTACACCTTC. Combining the CDR3 with reference TRBV5-6 and TRBJ1-2 gives the whole variable domain DAGVTQSPTHLIKTRGQQVTLRCSPKSGHDTVSWYQQALGQGPQFIFQYYEEEERQRGNFPDRFSGHQFPNYSSELNVNALLLGDSALYLCASSQRAASYGYTFGSGTRLTVV.

This chain links TRBV13 with TRBJ1-2; 9 bases map to TRBD1. Germline CDR1 and CDR2: PRHDT and FYEKMQ (reference sequence). The length of the CDR3 is 15 residues. V was clipped by 5 bases and J by 5 bases; unmatched bases: 9. CDR3 sequence reads: CASSEADRGLYGYTF. The CDR3 DNA follows: TGTGCCAGCAGCGAGGCCGACAGGGGGTTGTATGGCTACACCTTC.